This is a list of T cell receptor beta chains from one sample in a study of T cells in Graves' hyperthyroidism and ophthalmopathy. TCRdb called the multiplex PCR reads again in MiXCR, with one record for every CDR3 protein. The repertoire has some 510,000 distinct CDR3 sequences, about 43% of them found once; the top ten carry 8.2%. The specimen was peripheral blood or thyroid tissue (not recorded which). The receptors come from a woman in her late teens or twenties with Graves' hyperthyroidism. CDR3s include the opening cysteine and the closing phenylalanine or tryptophan. D genes are given only for firm matches. Some rows have no size entry. The others give once, few or many, or a class for an expanded clone.

cdr3_aa cdr3_nt d_call j_call clone_size v_call
CASSQERGTAPYEQYF TGTGCCAGCAGCCAAGAAAGGGGGACAGCTCCCTACGAGCAGTACTTC TRBD1 TRBJ2-7 few TRBV4-2
CSVEGDSQTISGANVLTF TGCAGCGTTGAAGGGGACAGCCAGACTATCTCTGGGGCCAACGTCCTGACTTTC TRBD1 TRBJ2-6 NA TRBV29-1
CATSRQSNYGYTF TGTGCCACCAGCAGACAGTCAAACTATGGCTACACCTTC NA TRBJ1-2 once TRBV15
CASVSGIWQETQYF TGTGCCAGCGTAAGCGGGATTTGGCAAGAGACCCAGTACTTC TRBD2 TRBJ2-5 few TRBV2
CASSLDAWTQYF TGTGCCAGCAGCCTAGACGCCTGGACCCAGTACTTC NA TRBJ2-5 NA TRBV7-9
CAISESTRGFGYTF TGTGCCATCAGTGAGTCGACCAGGGGCTTTGGCTACACCTTC NA TRBJ1-2 many TRBV10-3
CATSDLAGGKAGELFF TGTGCCACCAGTGATTTAGCGGGAGGGAAGGCCGGGGAGCTGTTTTTT TRBD2 TRBJ2-2 NA TRBV24-1
CASSQPTDRDYEQYF TGCGCCAGCAGCCAACCCACCGACAGGGACTACGAGCAGTACTTC TRBD1 TRBJ2-7 NA TRBV4-1
CASSTGTGSGEQYF TGTGCCAGCAGCACCGGGACAGGGTCCGGAGAGCAGTACTTC TRBD1 TRBJ2-7 NA TRBV7-8
CASSLSGQLHEQYF TGTGCCAGCAGTCTATCGGGACAGCTCCACGAGCAGTACTTC TRBD1 TRBJ2-7 NA TRBV2
CASIAGGNQPQHF TGTGCCAGCATAGCGGGAGGCAATCAGCCCCAGCATTTT NA TRBJ1-5 NA TRBV7-9
CATSDNPTVSQETQYF TGTGCCACCAGTGATAACCCGACAGTCTCCCAAGAGACCCAGTACTTC NA TRBJ2-5 many TRBV24-1
CASSRRQHTEAFF TGTGCCAGCAGCCGAAGACAGCACACTGAAGCTTTCTTT NA TRBJ1-1 many TRBV7-9
CASAQQGAGNYGYTF TGTGCCAGCGCGCAACAGGGGGCAGGGAACTATGGCTACACCTTC TRBD1 TRBJ1-2 NA TRBV5-1
CASSSSTQGANQPQHF TGTGCCAGCAGTTCATCTACTCAGGGGGCTAACCAGCCCCAGCATTTT TRBD1 TRBJ1-5 few TRBV12-3/TRBV12-4
CSARDGSQLSGELFF TGCAGTGCTAGAGATGGCTCTCAGTTGTCGGGGGAGCTGTTTTTT NA TRBJ2-2 NA TRBV20-1
CATSDADRGGEKLFF TGTGCCACCAGTGATGCTGACAGGGGTGGAGAAAAACTGTTTTTT TRBD1 TRBJ1-4 many TRBV24-1
CSEVAGDRKTQYF TGCAGTGAAGTGGCGGGGGACCGGAAGACCCAGTACTTC TRBD2 TRBJ2-5 few TRBV20-1
CATSDPADQPQHF TGTGCCACCAGTGACCCGGCAGATCAGCCCCAGCATTTT NA TRBJ1-5 NA TRBV24-1
CASSLYLARVDTGELFF TGTGCCAGCAGCTTATATTTGGCCAGGGTTGACACCGGGGAGCTGTTTTTT NA TRBJ2-2 NA TRBV7-3
CAIEAPKTNQPQHF TGTGCCATCGAAGCCCCCAAGACGAATCAGCCCCAGCATTTT NA TRBJ1-5 NA TRBV9
CASIIRRGGPYEQYF TGTGCCAGCATTATAAGACGTGGGGGGCCCTACGAGCAGTACTTC NA TRBJ2-7 NA TRBV2
CASSFGVGGGQGAREQYF TGTGCCAGCAGTTTCGGCGTTGGGGGAGGACAGGGGGCGCGCGAGCAGTACTTC TRBD1 TRBJ2-7 NA TRBV6-5
CASSLSSNTGELFF TGTGCCAGCAGCTTATCCTCAAACACCGGGGAGCTGTTTTTT NA TRBJ2-2 NA TRBV7-8
CASSLAGQRNTEAFF TGCGCCAGCAGCCTCGCGGGACAGAGGAACACTGAAGCTTTCTTT TRBD1 TRBJ1-1 NA TRBV7-9
CASPIPATNSPLHF TGTGCCAGCCCCATCCCAGCGACAAATTCACCCCTCCACTTT NA TRBJ1-6 NA TRBV9
CASSRGSTNTEAFF TGTGCCAGCAGCAGAGGGTCGACGAACACTGAAGCTTTCTTT NA TRBJ1-1 many TRBV7-9
CASTKTRGSVYEQYF TGTGCCAGCACCAAGACTAGGGGATCTGTCTACGAGCAGTACTTC NA TRBJ2-7 NA TRBV11-2
CASSSPGGRTEAFF TGTGCCAGCAGTTCCCCCGGGGGGAGGACTGAAGCTTTCTTT NA TRBJ1-1 NA TRBV9
CASSLAPQGSVDYGYTF TGTGCCAGCAGCTTAGCCCCACAGGGCTCGGTAGACTATGGCTACACCTTC NA TRBJ1-2 many TRBV7-8
CASSTPGLEETQYF TGCGCCAGCAGCACACCGGGACTAGAGGAGACCCAGTACTTC TRBD2 TRBJ2-5 NA TRBV5-1
CASQIGEQTIYGYTF TGTGCCAGCCAAATAGGGGAACAGACTATATATGGCTACACCTTC NA TRBJ1-2 NA TRBV6-5
CASSERGTLGNTEAFF TGTGCCAGCAGTGAAAGAGGGACATTAGGGAACACTGAAGCTTTCTTT NA TRBJ1-1 NA TRBV25-1
CASSQDKNLNYGYTF TGTGCCAGCAGCCAAGACAAGAACCTTAACTATGGCTACACCTTC NA TRBJ1-2 few TRBV7-9
CASSSGTDYSYEQYF TGTGCCAGCAGCAGCGGGACAGACTACTCCTACGAGCAGTACTTC NA TRBJ2-7 many TRBV7-8
CASSQGKGEAFF TGTGCCAGCTCACAGGGGAAGGGCGAAGCTTTCTTT TRBD1 TRBJ1-1 once TRBV2
CASSLFGGFGGRETQYF TGTGCCAGCAGCTTATTCGGGGGGTTTGGAGGGCGAGAGACCCAGTACTTC TRBD2 TRBJ2-5 NA TRBV7-2
CASGTGKTQYF TGTGCCAGCGGGACAGGAAAGACCCAGTACTTC TRBD1 TRBJ2-5 few TRBV12-3/TRBV12-4
CSARWPFGDEKLFF TGCAGTGCTAGATGGCCCTTCGGGGATGAAAAACTGTTTTTT NA TRBJ1-4 few TRBV20-1
CAISGVQPQHF TGTGCCATCAGTGGGGTTCAGCCCCAGCATTTT NA TRBJ1-5 few TRBV10-3
CASSARQGNGEKLFF TGTGCCAGCAGCGCCAGACAGGGGAATGGTGAAAAACTGTTTTTT TRBD1 TRBJ1-4 NA TRBV9
CASSLSGATGELFF TGTGCCAGCAGCTTATCGGGGGCCACCGGGGAGCTGTTTTTT NA TRBJ2-2 NA TRBV7-2
CSLVVDTEAFF TGCAGCTTGGTAGTGGACACTGAAGCTTTCTTT NA TRBJ1-1 NA TRBV20-1
CATSSAGQRLGGYTF TGTGCCACCAGCAGTGCAGGACAACGGCTTGGAGGCTACACCTTC NA TRBJ1-2 NA TRBV15
CASSTSGYYEQYF TGCGCCAGCAGCACTAGCGGGTACTACGAGCAGTACTTC TRBD2 TRBJ2-7 few TRBV4-1
CASSGGAQGSEQFF TGTGCCAGCAGCGGAGGCGCACAGGGGAGCGAGCAGTTCTTC TRBD1 TRBJ2-1 NA TRBV3-1
CATSDSQGTSGRFTEQHF TGTGCCACCAGTGATTCCCAGGGGACTAGCGGGAGATTTACCGAGCAGCACTTC TRBD2 TRBJ2-7 NA TRBV24-1
CASSSSESETQYF TGTGCCAGCTCATCTTCTGAGTCGGAGACCCAGTACTTC NA TRBJ2-5 NA TRBV11-2
CASSFDLGTGNQPRHF TGTGCCAGCAGTTTCGACCTCGGGACAGGCAATCAGCCCCGGCATTTT TRBD1 TRBJ1-5 NA TRBV7-9
CASSVDPWNNYGYTF TGTGCCAGCAGCGTAGATCCCTGGAACAACTATGGCTACACCTTC NA TRBJ1-2 NA TRBV9
CSLTKGGGGQPQHF TGCAGCCTCACTAAAGGGGGCGGAGGACAGCCCCAGCATTTT TRBD1 TRBJ1-5 NA TRBV29-1
CAGSTSGRETQYF TGTGCCGGTTCGACTAGCGGGAGGGAGACCCAGTACTTC TRBD2 TRBJ2-5 NA TRBV7-2
CASSYLAANTGELFF TGTGCCAGCAGCTATCTAGCGGCGAACACCGGGGAGCTGTTTTTT TRBD2 TRBJ2-2 NA TRBV10-3
CAISSGRASGELFF TGTGCCATTTCTAGCGGGAGGGCCTCCGGGGAGCTGTTTTTT TRBD2 TRBJ2-2 NA TRBV10-3